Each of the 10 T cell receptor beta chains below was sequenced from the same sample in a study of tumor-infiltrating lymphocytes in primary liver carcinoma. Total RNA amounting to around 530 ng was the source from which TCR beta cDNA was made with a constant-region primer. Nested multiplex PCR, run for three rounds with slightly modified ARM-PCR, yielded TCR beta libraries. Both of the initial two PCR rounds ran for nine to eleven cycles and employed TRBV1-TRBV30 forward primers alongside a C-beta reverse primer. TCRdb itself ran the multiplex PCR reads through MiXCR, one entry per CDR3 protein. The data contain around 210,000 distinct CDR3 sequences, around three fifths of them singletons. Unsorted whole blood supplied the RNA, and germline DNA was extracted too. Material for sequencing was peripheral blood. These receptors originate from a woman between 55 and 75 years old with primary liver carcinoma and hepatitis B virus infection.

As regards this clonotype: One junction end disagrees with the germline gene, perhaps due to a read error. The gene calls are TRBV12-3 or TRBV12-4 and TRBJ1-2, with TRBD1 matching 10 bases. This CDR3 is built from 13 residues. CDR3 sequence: CASSSGTGVGYAF. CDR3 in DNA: TGTGCTAGCAGTTCCGGGACAGGGGTCGGCTACGCCTTC.

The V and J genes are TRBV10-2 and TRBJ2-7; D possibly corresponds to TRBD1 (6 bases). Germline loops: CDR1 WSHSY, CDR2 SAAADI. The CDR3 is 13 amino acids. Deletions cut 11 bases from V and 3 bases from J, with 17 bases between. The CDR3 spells CAGMPGHNYEQYF. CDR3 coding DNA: TGCGCCGGCATGCCGGGACATAACTACGAGCAGTACTTC.

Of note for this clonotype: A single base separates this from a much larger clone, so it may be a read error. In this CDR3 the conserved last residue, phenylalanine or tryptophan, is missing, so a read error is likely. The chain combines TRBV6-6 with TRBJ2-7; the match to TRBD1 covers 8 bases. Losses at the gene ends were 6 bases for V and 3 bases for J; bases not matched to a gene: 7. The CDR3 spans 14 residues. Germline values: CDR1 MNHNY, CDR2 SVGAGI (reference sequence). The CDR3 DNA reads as TGTGCCAGCAGCAACCCGGGACAGGTCTACGAGCAGTACATC. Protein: CASSNPGQVYEQYI.

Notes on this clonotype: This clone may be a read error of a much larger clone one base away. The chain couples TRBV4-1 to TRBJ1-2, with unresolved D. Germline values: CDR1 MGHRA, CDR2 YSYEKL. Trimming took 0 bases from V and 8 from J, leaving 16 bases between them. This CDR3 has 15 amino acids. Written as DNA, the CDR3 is TGCGCCAGCAGCCAAGATACCACAAGGGTTTTCGGCTACACCTTC. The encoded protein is CASSQDTTRVFGYTF.

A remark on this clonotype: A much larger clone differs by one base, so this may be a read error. CDR3 amino acids: CVSSFFAGAADTQYF. The CDR3 DNA is TGTGTCAGCAGCTTTTTCGCGGGAGCCGCAGATACGCAGTATTTT. The V gene is TRBV7-8, the J gene TRBJ2-3; 7 nucleotides agree with TRBD2. The CDR3 runs 15 residues. Germline lookup yields CDR1 SGHVS and CDR2 FQNEAQ.

CDR3 in amino acids: CASSSVRDPTGELFF. CDR3 DNA: TGTGCCAGCAGCTCCGTGCGGGATCCCACCGGGGAGCTGTTTTTT. The chain combines TRBV7-8 with TRBJ2-2; tentative D call: TRBD2 (6 bases). Germline CDR1 SGHVS, CDR2 FQNEAQ. This CDR3 is built from 15 residues. Trimming removed 4 bases from V and 4 bases from J, with 13 bases in between.

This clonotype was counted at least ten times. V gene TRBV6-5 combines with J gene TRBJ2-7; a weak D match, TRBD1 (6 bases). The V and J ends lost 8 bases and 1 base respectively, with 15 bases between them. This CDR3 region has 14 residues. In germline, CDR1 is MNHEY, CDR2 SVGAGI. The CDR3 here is CASRYNRESYEQYF. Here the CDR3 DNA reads TGTGCCAGCCGATATAACAGGGAGTCCTACGAGCAGTACTTC.

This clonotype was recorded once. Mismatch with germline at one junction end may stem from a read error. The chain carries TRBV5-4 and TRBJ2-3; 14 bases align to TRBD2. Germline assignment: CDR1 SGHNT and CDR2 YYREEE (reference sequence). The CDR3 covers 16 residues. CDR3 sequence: CASSETSGRATDMQYF. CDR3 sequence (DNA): TGTGCCAGCTCCGAGACTAGCGGGAGGGCCACAGATATGCAGTATTTT.

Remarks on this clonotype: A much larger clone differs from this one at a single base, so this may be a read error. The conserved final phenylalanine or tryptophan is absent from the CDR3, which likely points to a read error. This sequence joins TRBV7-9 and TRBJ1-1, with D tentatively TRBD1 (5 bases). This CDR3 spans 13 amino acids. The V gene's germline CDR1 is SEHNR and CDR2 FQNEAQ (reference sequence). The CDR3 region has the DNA TGTGCCAGCACCTTACAGGTGAACACTGAAGCTTTCTTA. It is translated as CASTLQVNTEAFL.

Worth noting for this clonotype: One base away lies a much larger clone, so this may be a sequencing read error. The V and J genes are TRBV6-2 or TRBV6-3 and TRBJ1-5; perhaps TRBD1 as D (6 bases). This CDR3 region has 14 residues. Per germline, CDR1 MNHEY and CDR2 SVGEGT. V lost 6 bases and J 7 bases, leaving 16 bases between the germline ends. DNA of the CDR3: TGTGCCAGCAGACCTCCGGGACATGGCCAGCCCCAGCATTTT. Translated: CASRPPGHGQPQHF.